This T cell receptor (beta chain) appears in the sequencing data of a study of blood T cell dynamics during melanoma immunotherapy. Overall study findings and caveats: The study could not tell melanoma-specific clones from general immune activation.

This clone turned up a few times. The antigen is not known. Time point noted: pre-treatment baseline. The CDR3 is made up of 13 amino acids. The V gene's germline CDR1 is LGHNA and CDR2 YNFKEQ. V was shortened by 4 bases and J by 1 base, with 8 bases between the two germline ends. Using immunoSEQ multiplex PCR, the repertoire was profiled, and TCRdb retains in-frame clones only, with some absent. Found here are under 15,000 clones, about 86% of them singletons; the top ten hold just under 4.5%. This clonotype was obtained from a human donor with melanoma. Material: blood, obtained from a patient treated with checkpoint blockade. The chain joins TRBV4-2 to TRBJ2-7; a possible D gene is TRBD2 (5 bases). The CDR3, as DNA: TGTGCCAGCAGCCCCCGAGGGTCCTACGAGCAGTACTTC. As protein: CASSPRGSYEQYF.